This TCR beta chain is from a study of memory CD4+ T cells and cytomegalovirus serostatus. Sequencing was performed with immunoSEQ multiplex PCR; in TCRdb, only in-frame clones are kept and a portion is missing. Here the sample spans under 75,000 clones, around three quarters being singletons. Broader study findings: CD4+ memory repertoires contained 67 of 164 reported CMV TCRbeta sequences.

This CDR3 has 15 amino acids. V lost 4 bases to trimming and J lost 7 bases; unmatched junction nucleotides: 6. The germline CDR1 and CDR2 sequences are MNHNS and SASEGT. With regard to this clone: Antigen unknown.

The sort gate was single viable CD3+CD4+CD8-CD45RO+ cells for memory CD4+ T cells. This sequence joins TRBV6-1 and TRBJ1-6, with TRBD1 matching over 8 bases. The clonotype originates from an adult in good health and CMV-seronegative. Some clones in this sample may be carry-over from other donors' samples. The sample comprised memory CD4+ T cells from blood. The CDR3 reads CASSAQGAENSPLHF. CDR3 sequence (DNA): TGTGCCAGCAGTGCCCAGGGGGCGGAAAATTCACCCCTCCACTTT.